The T cell receptor (beta chain) described here comes from a study of blood T cells in healthy people across ages. V lost 1 base and J lost 1, with 11 bases in between. The CDR3 covers 14 residues. Per germline, CDR1 DFQATT and CDR2 SNEGSKA (reference sequence). The authors ran a second PCR of roughly 6 to 11 cycles using a sample-barcoded 5' primer and a J-beta primer mix. One entry per CDR3 protein, called by TCRdb with MiXCR from the 5' RACE reads. This sample has around 700,000 distinct CDR3 sequences, with around 25% found just once. The people who gave samples were healthy Caucasians from Russia, aged roughly 6 to 90. The same specimen was also included in a second study, on T cells of mothers and their children. Turning to that study: Six children and their three healthy Caucasian mothers were the donors.

This receptor was obtained from a boy younger than 18 in good health. The source material was blood. The chain combines TRBV20-1 with TRBJ2-7; perhaps TRBD1 as D (6 bases). For the CDR3, the DNA is TGCAGTGCTAGAGTTTCACAGGGATCCTACGAGCAGTACTTC. This translates into CSARVSQGSYEQYF.